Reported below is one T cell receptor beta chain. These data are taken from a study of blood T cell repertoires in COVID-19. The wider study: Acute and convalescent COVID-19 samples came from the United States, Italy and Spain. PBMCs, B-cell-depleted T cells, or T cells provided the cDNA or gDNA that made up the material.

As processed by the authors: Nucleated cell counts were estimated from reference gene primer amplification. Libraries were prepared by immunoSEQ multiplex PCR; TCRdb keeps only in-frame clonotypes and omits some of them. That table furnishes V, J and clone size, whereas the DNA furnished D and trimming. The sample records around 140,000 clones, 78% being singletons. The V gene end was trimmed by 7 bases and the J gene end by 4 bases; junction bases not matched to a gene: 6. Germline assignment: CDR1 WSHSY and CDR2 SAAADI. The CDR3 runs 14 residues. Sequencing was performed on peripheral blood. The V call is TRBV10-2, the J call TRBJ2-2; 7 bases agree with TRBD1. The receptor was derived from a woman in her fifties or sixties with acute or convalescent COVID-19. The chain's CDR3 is CASIDRVATGELFF. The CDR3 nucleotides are TGCGCCAGCATTGACAGGGTGGCCACCGGGGAGCTGTTTTTT.